This is a list of T cell receptor beta chains from one sample in a study of T cells after posttransplantation cyclophosphamide. The protocol was immunoSEQ multiplex PCR, while the TCRdb copy is restricted to in-frame clones and leaves out a portion. The record shows thousands of clones for this sample, with no singletons present. Sequencing was performed on PBMCs, taken after allogeneic stem cell transplant with posttransplant cyclophosphamide. The receptors shown here come from a male patient aged 25-45 years who received an allogeneic stem cell transplant from a related donor, was CMV-positive, and had acute GVHD only. The graft donor may have contributed some T cells. Each CDR3 is given with its conserved first and last residue. The order of the fields is CDR3 protein, CDR3 DNA, D gene, V gene, clone size, J gene. The D gene is left open where the match is weak. The size entry is marked missing in some rows and otherwise reads once, few, many or a size class.

CASSPGQLQETQYF	TGCGCCAGCAGCCCGGGACAGCTTCAAGAGACCCAGTACTTC	TRBD1	TRBV4-1	many	TRBJ2-5
CASSYDRRAEAFF	TGCGCCAGCAGCTACGACCGACGGGCTGAAGCTTTCTTT	-	TRBV4-3	many	TRBJ1-1
CASSLGGTGVNQPQHF	TGTGCCAGCAGCTTGGGTGGGACAGGAGTCAATCAGCCCCAGCATTTT	TRBD1	TRBV5-4	medium-sized	TRBJ1-5
CASSLGRDKMNTEAFF	TGTGCCAGCAGCTTAGGGCGGGACAAAATGAACACTGAAGCTTTCTTT	-	TRBV7-2	many	TRBJ1-1
CASSSGTGGAGDTQYF	TGTGCCAGCTCGTCCGGGACAGGGGGCGCAGGAGATACGCAGTATTTT	TRBD1	TRBV18	many	TRBJ2-3
CASSQPTRGQGPYNEQFF	TGTGCCAGCAGCCAACCGACCCGGGGACAGGGCCCATACAATGAGCAGTTCTTC	TRBD1	TRBV14	medium-sized	TRBJ2-1
CASMGGLNTEAFF	TGTGCCAGTATGGGGGGTTTGAACACTGAAGCTTTCTTT	-	TRBV19	medium-sized	TRBJ1-1
CASSPGATGDNSPLHF	TGTGCCAGCTCACCGGGGGCTACAGGAGATAATTCACCCCTCCACTTT	-	TRBV18	many	TRBJ1-6
CASSPSGAGNTIYF	TGTGCCAGCTCACCATCAGGAGCTGGAAACACCATATATTTT	-	TRBV18	medium-sized	TRBJ1-3
CASSDRGQGRTEAFF	TGTGCCAGCAGTGACAGGGGGCAAGGAAGAACTGAAGCTTTCTTT	TRBD1	TRBV2	many	TRBJ1-1
CASSWVGRVNEKLFF	TGTGCCAGTAGTTGGGTCGGCAGGGTTAATGAAAAACTGTTTTTT	-	TRBV19	medium-sized	TRBJ1-4
CASSPGQGNEKLFF	TGTGCCAGCAGTCCGGGACAGGGGAATGAAAAACTGTTTTTT	TRBD1	TRBV12-3/TRBV12-4	many	TRBJ1-4
CAISGPRTDNYGYTF	TGTGCCATCAGTGGGCCGCGGACAGATAACTATGGCTACACCTTC	-	TRBV10-3	medium-sized	TRBJ1-2
CASRGGLDTQYF	TGTGCCAGCAGGGGCGGGTTAGATACGCAGTATTTT	-	TRBV6-1	many	TRBJ2-3
CASSSNSGGAQTQYF	TGTGCCAGCAGTTCGAATAGCGGGGGGGCGCAGACCCAGTACTTC	TRBD2	TRBV12-3/TRBV12-4	many	TRBJ2-5
CAISEQPYSNQPQHF	TGTGCCATCAGTGAACAGCCTTATAGCAATCAGCCCCAGCATTTT	-	TRBV10-3	medium-sized	TRBJ1-5
CASSLEWQGTEAFF	TGTGCCAGCAGCTTAGAATGGCAGGGAACTGAAGCTTTCTTT	-	TRBV7-2	many	TRBJ1-1
CASSTGQVHSPLHF	TGTGCCAGCAGTACCGGACAGGTACACTCACCCCTCCACTTT	TRBD1	TRBV6-1	many	TRBJ1-6
CASSILGTSGTTDTQYF	TGTGCCAGCAGCATACTTGGGACTAGCGGAACCACAGATACGCAGTATTTT	TRBD2	TRBV5-6	many	TRBJ2-3
CASSLTGYEQYF	TGTGCCAGCAGCTTAACGGGCTACGAGCAGTACTTC	-	TRBV7-2	many	TRBJ2-7
CASSLLDGTGTDTQYF	TGTGCCAGCAGCTTACTAGACGGGACAGGCACAGATACGCAGTATTTT	TRBD1	TRBV5-6	many	TRBJ2-3
CASSQGTGITGELFF	TGTGCCAGCAGCCAGGGGACAGGGATTACCGGGGAGCTGTTTTTT	TRBD1	TRBV7-9	many	TRBJ2-2
CASSPVDRGSQPQHF	TGTGCCAGCAGCCCCGTAGACAGGGGCAGTCAGCCCCAGCATTTT	TRBD1	TRBV6-2/TRBV6-3	many	TRBJ1-5
CASRGLAVSDTQYF	TGTGCCAGCAGGGGACTAGCGGTGTCAGATACGCAGTATTTT	TRBD2	TRBV6-6	many	TRBJ2-3
CASSLQGIGRGYTF	TGTGCCAGCAGCTTACAGGGGATAGGAAGAGGCTACACCTTC	-	TRBV7-9	many	TRBJ1-2
CASSLTSGEETQYF	TGTGCCAGCAGCCTGACTAGCGGGGAGGAGACCCAGTACTTC	TRBD2	TRBV5-4	many	TRBJ2-5
CAWGSSTDTQYF	TGTGCCTGGGGTAGTAGCACAGATACGCAGTATTTT	-	TRBV30	many	TRBJ2-3
CASSPRGGGGNQPQHF	TGTGCCAGCAGCCCGAGAGGGGGGGGTGGCAATCAGCCCCAGCATTTT	-	TRBV5-6	many	TRBJ1-5
CASRGGQELHNEQFF	TGTGCCAGCAGGGGGGGACAGGAGCTACACAATGAGCAGTTCTTC	TRBD1	TRBV12-3/TRBV12-4	many	TRBJ2-1
CASSLEVQNTYEQYF	TGTGCCAGCAGCTTGGAAGTGCAGAATACCTACGAGCAGTACTTC	-	TRBV5-5	many	TRBJ2-7
CAWGSGLAGVGDTQYF	TGTGCCTGGGGTTCGGGACTAGCGGGGGTAGGAGATACGCAGTATTTT	TRBD2	TRBV30	many	TRBJ2-3
CASRPTSGVSDTQYF	TGTGCCAGCAGGCCGACTAGCGGGGTTTCAGATACGCAGTATTTT	TRBD2	TRBV12-3/TRBV12-4	many	TRBJ2-3
CASSTGLAGALYNEQFF	TGCGCCAGCAGCACGGGACTAGCGGGGGCCCTTTACAATGAGCAGTTCTTC	TRBD2	TRBV5-1	many	TRBJ2-1
CASSPSFTSNQPQHF	TGTGCCAGCAGTCCCTCGTTTACAAGCAATCAGCCCCAGCATTTT	-	TRBV2	many	TRBJ1-5
CASSQLGSGEGGYTF	TGTGCCAGCAGCCAATTAGGCTCAGGGGAAGGTGGCTACACCTTC	-	TRBV7-2	many	TRBJ1-2
CAWSEQILRFF	TGTGCCTGGAGTGAACAGATTCTTCGGTTCTTT	-	TRBV30	medium-sized	TRBJ1-1
CASSEAMRRTVNTEAFF	TGTGCCAGCAGTGAAGCGATGCGACGGACTGTGAACACTGAAGCTTTCTTT	-	TRBV6-1	medium-sized	TRBJ1-1
CASSVGQGNYGYTF	TGTGCCAGCTCAGTGGGACAGGGAAACTATGGCTACACCTTC	TRBD1	TRBV18	many	TRBJ1-2
CATSDSGYQETQYF	TGTGCCACCAGTGATTCAGGGTACCAAGAGACCCAGTACTTC	-	TRBV24-1	many	TRBJ2-5
CASSLRGGGDTQYF	TGCGCCAGCAGCTTGCGGGGGGGAGGAGATACGCAGTATTTT	TRBD2	TRBV5-1	many	TRBJ2-3
CASGRLAGVNTGELFF	TGTGCCAGCGGACGACTAGCGGGGGTGAACACCGGGGAGCTGTTTTTT	TRBD2	TRBV6-2/TRBV6-3	many	TRBJ2-2
CASIRGGLDTEAFF	TGTGCCAGCATACGGGGGGGGTTAGACACTGAAGCTTTCTTT	-	TRBV6-1	many	TRBJ1-1
CASSPRVRVRLIQYF	TGTGCCAGCAGCCCCAGAGTCCGGGTCCGACTCATTCAGTACTTC	-	TRBV5-8	medium-sized	TRBJ2-4
CASSFLGNQPQHF	TGTGCCAGCAGTTTCTTAGGCAATCAGCCCCAGCATTTT	-	TRBV27	many	TRBJ1-5
CASSPGGAQETQYF	TGCGCCAGCAGCCCGGGGGGGGCCCAAGAGACCCAGTACTTC	TRBD2	TRBV5-1	-	TRBJ2-5
CASSQNNQGRAFF	TGTGCCAGCAGTCAAAACAACCAGGGTAGGGCTTTCTTT	-	TRBV6-5	many	TRBJ1-1
CASSSGTGAPGELFF	TGTGCCAGCAGTTCCGGGACAGGGGCCCCCGGGGAGCTGTTTTTT	TRBD1	TRBV12-3/TRBV12-4	many	TRBJ2-2
CASSLQSSNQPQHF	TGTGCCAGCTCACTACAAAGTAGCAATCAGCCCCAGCATTTT	-	TRBV18	medium-sized	TRBJ1-5
CASSRSGDPRNSPLHF	TGTGCCAGCAGCCGTTCAGGGGATCCGCGGAATTCACCCCTCCACTTT	-	TRBV7-2	many	TRBJ1-6
CASSRSGGNGYTF	TGTGCCAGCAGTCGGTCAGGGGGCAACGGCTACACCTTC	TRBD1	TRBV28	many	TRBJ1-2
CAWGREREKLFF	TGTGCCTGGGGCAGGGAACGTGAAAAACTGTTTTTT	-	TRBV30	many	TRBJ1-4
CASRGGAMDTQYF	TGTGCCAGCCGCGGGGGGGCCATGGATACGCAGTATTTT	TRBD2	TRBV6-6	many	TRBJ2-3
CASSLVEKRGSGELFF	TGCGCCAGCAGCTTGGTCGAGAAGCGGGGCTCCGGGGAGCTGTTTTTT	TRBD2	TRBV5-1	many	TRBJ2-2
CSGGQGNYGYTF	TGCAGCGGCGGACAGGGAAACTATGGCTACACCTTC	TRBD1	TRBV29-1	many	TRBJ1-2
CASSLLDRLNTEAFF	TGTGCCAGCAGTCTACTCGACAGGCTGAACACTGAAGCTTTCTTT	-	TRBV28	many	TRBJ1-1
CASSPRLAGNNEQFF	TGTGCCAGCAGCCCGCGACTAGCGGGGAACAATGAGCAGTTCTTC	TRBD2	TRBV7-2	many	TRBJ2-1
CASSTRDRVYEQYF	TGTGCCAGTAGTACAAGGGACAGGGTTTACGAGCAGTACTTC	TRBD1	TRBV19	medium-sized	TRBJ2-7
CASNKNTEAFF	TGTGCCAGCAATAAGAACACTGAAGCTTTCTTT	-	TRBV6-6	-	TRBJ1-1
CASLAGTGNYNEQFF	TGTGCCAGCTTAGCCGGGACAGGGAATTACAATGAGCAGTTCTTC	TRBD1	TRBV7-8	many	TRBJ2-1